The subject of this entry is one TCR beta chain. Its antigen remains unidentified. Germline V gives CDR1 MGHDK, CDR2 SYGVNS. V lost 0 bases to trimming and J lost 3 bases; unmatched junction nucleotides: 4. CDR3 length: 16 amino acids. The sample belongs to a study of vaccination effects on CD4 cells after COVID-19. Regarding the study as a whole: Late in the post-vaccination period, infection-induced and vaccine-induced clones underwent marked clonal contraction. Convalescent patients were scarce in the study, and it lacked early post-infection timepoints.

Using immunoSEQ multiplex PCR, the repertoire was profiled, and TCRdb retains in-frame clones only, with some absent. The table records 37,000 or so clones, 60% to 75% of them present only once. Following 10 days of culture, CD4+ T cells were isolated. The healthy vaccine recipients, who had no prior SARS-CoV-2 infection, showed negative nucleocapsid antibodies. The TCR comes from a human donor who received a COVID-19 vaccine. Here the sequenced sample was CD4+ T cells from PBMCs cultured without peptide, taken before COVID-19 vaccination. The chain is built from TRBV25-1 and TRBJ2-7; 11 bases align to TRBD2. The CDR3 is CASSEYFGTSGYEQYF. CDR3 coding DNA: TGTGCCAGCAGTGAATATTTCGGGACTAGCGGCTACGAGCAGTACTTC.